Listed here are 25 T cell receptor beta chains from one sample, sequenced in a study of cytomegalovirus exposure and HLA in healthy donors. PCR amplification relied on 60 Vbeta primers (plus 13 Jbeta primers). The data were produced by immunoSEQ multiplex PCR, yet TCRdb's version contains in-frame clones alone and is incomplete. The sample totals 200,000 or so clones; its top ten clones hold 0.7% to 0.8%. The sample taken for sequencing was PBMCs. These receptors all stem from a boy aged 10-17 years in good health and CMV-seronegative.

V usage is TRBV6-5 and J usage is TRBJ1-3; a possible D gene is TRBD1 (5 bases). Germline CDR1 and CDR2: MNHEY and SVGAGI. This CDR3 region has 15 residues. Between the trimmed V and J ends, which lost 2 bases and 1 base, there was a span of 9 bases. DNA for the CDR3: TGTGCCAGCAGTTACACCCGACAGTCTGGAAACACCATATATTTT. Residues: CASSYTRQSGNTIYF.

The chain combines TRBV6-5 with TRBJ1-4, with D tentatively TRBD1 (5 bases). This CDR3 comprises 15 residues. V shed 0 bases and J shed 6 bases, with 11 bases lying between them. Germline loops: CDR1 MNHEY, CDR2 SVGAGI. The DNA of the CDR3 is TGTGCCAGCAGTTACTCGCGGGGGATTTATGAAAAACTGTTTTTT. It encodes CASSYSRGIYEKLFF.

The V call is TRBV7-9, the J call TRBJ1-4; 9 bases agree with TRBD1. V dropped 1 base and J dropped 6; count of bases not matched to a gene: 0. The CDR3 totals 14 residues. Germline-derived CDR1 and CDR2 are SEHNR and FQNEAQ (reference sequence). The CDR3 protein is CASSLGQGDEKLFF. CDR3 bases: TGTGCCAGCAGCTTAGGACAGGGGGATGAAAAACTGTTTTTT.

The chain is built from TRBV4-2 and TRBJ2-2; possible D gene TRBD2, 7 bases. This CDR3 is built from 16 residues. The V end lost 7 bases, the J end lost 4 bases, and 19 bases lay between the germline ends. In germline, CDR1 is LGHNA, CDR2 YNFKEQ. CDR3: CASKNRRGGGTGELFF. Written as DNA, the CDR3 is TGTGCCAGCAAGAACCGGAGGGGGGGTGGCACCGGGGAGCTGTTTTTT.

V is TRBV2 and J is TRBJ2-7; TRBD1 aligns across 7 bases. V shed 8 bases, J shed 2 bases, and the junction held 6 bases outside the gene matches. Germline values: CDR1 SNHLY, CDR2 FYNNEI. This CDR3 region has 13 residues. The CDR3 region has the DNA TGTGCCAGCGGCCAGACAGGGACCTACGAGCAGTACTTC. Translation: CASGQTGTYEQYF.

The chain recombines TRBV30 with TRBJ2-1, with 12 positions matching TRBD2. Germline values: CDR1 GTSNPN, CDR2 SVGIG (reference sequence). CDR3 length equals 14 residues. V lost 3 bases and J lost 10; bases outside the gene matches: 7. The chain's CDR3 is CAWRQGLAGGEQFF. For the CDR3, the DNA is TGTGCCTGGAGACAAGGGCTAGCGGGGGGGGAGCAGTTCTTC.

The CDR3 coding sequence is TGTGCCAGCAGCCCCGGGACAGGGCGGGAAGGGTATGGCTACACCTTC. Its protein is CASSPGTGREGYGYTF. The rearrangement links TRBV11-2 to TRBJ1-2, with 9 bases fitting TRBD1. CDR1 and CDR2 from the germline V gene are SGHAT and FQNNGV. This CDR3 spans 16 amino acids. Trimming cost V 5 bases and J 5 bases; bases outside gene matches: 12.

The V and J genes are TRBV7-8 and TRBJ1-1; no clear D gene. CDR1 and CDR2 (germline): SGHVS, FQNEAQ. Trimming pared 2 bases from V and 2 bases from J, leaving 6 bases between. The CDR3 length is 13 residues. CDR3 nucleotide sequence: TGTGCCAGCAGCTTAAGACTCAACACTGAAGCTTTCTTT. This gives the protein CASSLRLNTEAFF.

J is TRBJ2-4 and V is TRBV4-1; possible D gene TRBD2, 6 bases. Trimming took off 4 bases at V and 6 bases at J, with 13 bases between the two ends. The CDR3 runs 14 residues. Germline V gene sequence: CDR1 MGHRA, CDR2 YSYEKL. CDR3 residues: CASSLEQEGNIQYF. CDR3 DNA sequence: TGCGCCAGCAGCCTCGAACAGGAGGGAAACATTCAGTACTTC.

The chain couples TRBV5-1 to TRBJ2-2, with TRBD1 as a possible D gene (6 bases). The CDR3 length is 15 residues. Germline V CDR1 and CDR2: SGHRS, YFSETQ. Trimming pared 5 bases from V and 2 bases from J, leaving 13 bases between. The CDR3 sequence: CASSPGTPNTGELFF. CDR3 nucleotides: TGCGCCAGCAGTCCCGGGACACCAAACACCGGGGAGCTGTTTTTT.

The CDR3 nucleotides are TGTGCCAGCAGCTTAGCTAGCGGGGGATCGCGGACCGGGGAGCTGTTTTTT. Its protein product is CASSLASGGSRTGELFF. J is TRBJ2-2 and V is TRBV7-9; 9 bases match TRBD2. V was clipped by 0 bases and J by 5 bases; unmatched bases: 7. This CDR3 region has 17 residues. Looked up from germline, CDR1 is SEHNR and CDR2 is FQNEAQ (reference sequence).

The gene calls are TRBV30 and TRBJ2-7, with D tentatively TRBD2 (6 bases). The ends were cut back, 2 bases at V and 3 bases at J, with 20 bases in the middle. CDR3 length: 16 amino acids. Per germline, CDR1 GTSNPN and CDR2 SVGIG (reference sequence). CDR3 amino acids: CAWSPRRGGGSYEQYF. DNA of the CDR3: TGTGCCTGGAGTCCCCGACGGGGAGGAGGTAGCTACGAGCAGTACTTC.

A note on this clone: A junction boundary mismatches the germline segment, possibly from a read error. The J gene is TRBJ1-2, the V gene TRBV30, with 7 bases matching TRBD1. CDR3 length: 14 amino acids. From germline, CDR1 is GTSNPN and CDR2 SVGIG (reference sequence). The DNA for the CDR3 is TGTGCCTGGAGTGTACTAGGGGGCAACTATGGCTGCACCTTC. Its translation is CAWSVLGGNYGCTF.

The chain couples TRBV11-2 to TRBJ1-1, with 9 bases that match TRBD1. Germline loops: CDR1 SGHAT, CDR2 FQNNGV. Losses at the gene ends were 4 bases for V and 0 bases for J; bases not matched to a gene: 3. The CDR3 totals 15 residues. CDR3 nucleotides: TGTGCCAGCAGCTCAAGGACAGGGGTGAACACTGAAGCTTTCTTT. The encoded protein is CASSSRTGVNTEAFF.

The genes are TRBV4-1 and TRBJ2-7; D not certain. Trimming removed 2 bases from V and 4 bases from J, with 6 bases in between. Germline values: CDR1 MGHRA, CDR2 YSYEKL. The CDR3 sequence is 12 residues long. This CDR3 reads CASSQPGYEQYF. In DNA, the CDR3 is TGCGCCAGCAGCCAACCGGGTTACGAGCAGTACTTC.

This chain links TRBV5-6 with TRBJ2-3; 9 bases are shared with TRBD2. Germline V gene lookup returns CDR1 SGHDT and CDR2 YYEEEE. Trimming cost V 3 bases and J 1 base; bases outside gene matches: 6. This CDR3 region has 16 residues. Here the CDR3 DNA reads TGTGCCAGCAGCTCCATTGGACTAGCGCGCACAGATACGCAGTATTTT. Residues: CASSSIGLARTDTQYF.

The chain combines TRBV19 with TRBJ1-1; D is unclear. Trimming took off 5 bases at V and 3 bases at J, with 19 bases between the two ends. Germline V gives CDR1 LNHDA, CDR2 SQIVND (reference sequence). The CDR3 sequence is 16 residues long. CDR3 DNA: TGTGCCAGTAGTCCTTGGAGCCAGAGACGGGACACTGAAGCTTTCTTT. It codes for CASSPWSQRRDTEAFF.

The chain combines TRBV6-6 with TRBJ1-5, with 10 bases lining up with TRBD1. Unmatched junction bases numbered 7, after V lost 6 bases and J lost 2 bases. The CDR3 totals 16 residues. Germline CDR1 MNHNY, CDR2 SVGAGI (reference sequence). Here the CDR3 DNA reads TGTGCCAGCAGCCCAGGGGGGACAGGGGGCAATCAGCCCCAGCATTTT. Translation gives CASSPGGTGGNQPQHF.

The rearrangement joins TRBV19 to TRBJ1-5; 7 bases are shared with TRBD1. The V gene's germline CDR1 is LNHDA and CDR2 SQIVND (reference sequence). The CDR3 has 13 residues. V gave up 3 bases and J gave up 7 bases; unmatched junction bases: 3. The CDR3 spells CASSMGQTQPQHF. DNA for the CDR3: TGTGCCAGTAGTATGGGACAGACGCAGCCCCAGCATTTT.

This chain connects TRBV27 to TRBJ1-1, with a tentative D call TRBD1 (6 bases). Germline-derived CDR1 and CDR2 are MNHEY and SMNVEV (reference sequence). Between the trimmed V and J ends, which lost 8 bases and 1 base, there was a span of 14 bases. The CDR3 has 14 amino acids. CDR3 protein: CASGSTGPNTEAFF. DNA of the CDR3: TGTGCCAGCGGGTCTACAGGGCCGAACACTGAAGCTTTCTTT.

This sequence joins TRBV7-9 and TRBJ1-1, with D perhaps TRBD1 (5 bases). The CDR3 has 14 amino acids. Germline CDR1 and CDR2: SEHNR and FQNEAQ (reference sequence). V lost 1 base and J 6 bases, leaving 12 bases between the germline ends. The CDR3 DNA sequence: TGTGCCAGCAGCTTAGGCCAGGGAAGGGCTGAAGCTTTCTTT. It translates to CASSLGQGRAEAFF.

The chain recombines TRBV4-2 with TRBJ2-7, with 10 bases lining up with TRBD2. This CDR3 region has 17 residues. The ends lost 0 bases at V and 3 bases at J; junction bases unmatched: 8. Germline CDR1 LGHNA, CDR2 YNFKEQ. CDR3 residues: CASSQDPRTSGHYEQYF. CDR3 nucleotides: TGTGCCAGCAGCCAAGATCCTAGGACTAGCGGTCACTACGAGCAGTACTTC.

The CDR3 coding sequence is TGCGCCAGCAGCCAAGGGATCGGGACAGGGGGCTTTATGTACGAGCAGTACTTC. It codes for CASSQGIGTGGFMYEQYF. The chain is built from TRBV4-3 and TRBJ2-7; the match to TRBD1 covers 12 bases. Germline V lookup: CDR1 LGHNA, CDR2 YSLEER. V lost 1 base to trimming and J lost 4 bases; unmatched junction nucleotides: 11. The CDR3 extends over 18 amino acids.

The chain employs TRBV19 and TRBJ1-2; 7 bases match TRBD1. Looked up from germline, CDR1 is LNHDA and CDR2 is SQIVND (reference sequence). J lost 6 bases, V lost 8 bases, and 6 bases had no gene match. The CDR3 extends over 12 amino acids. CDR3 DNA: TGTGCCAGTTCTCGACAGGGTGATGGCTACACCTTC. Protein: CASSRQGDGYTF.

The chain links TRBV9 to TRBJ1-1; D possibly corresponds to TRBD1 (5 bases). The CDR3 runs to 16 residues. The V end lost 0 bases, the J end lost 1 base, and 13 bases lay between the germline ends. Germline-derived CDR1 and CDR2 are SGDLS and YYNGEE. The CDR3 DNA sequence: TGTGCCAGCAGCGTAGCCGGGGGAAGGGGGAACACTGAAGCTTTCTTT. This translates into CASSVAGGRGNTEAFF.